The clone carrying this T cell receptor (beta chain) came up a few times. No antigen is known for it. The ends were cut back, 5 bases at V and 3 bases at J, with 14 bases in the middle. The CDR3 covers 14 residues. TCRdb called the 5' RACE reads again in MiXCR, with one record for every CDR3 protein. The sample has approximately 150,000 distinct CDR3 sequences; roughly 14% are singletons. The sample belongs to a study of T-cell memory formation after mild COVID-19. Study findings and constraints: Pre-infection memory harbored some responding clones, suggesting cross-reactive memory joined.

The chain joins TRBV12-3 or TRBV12-4 to TRBJ2-7; no clear D gene. Sequenced input: PBMCs or a T cell subset sorted from them (not recorded which). The source is an adult woman who had mild COVID-19 (a few samples of this study predate the infection). Cell type and time point are not known. As DNA, the CDR3 is TGTGCCAGCAGTGAGCAGACCGTAAACTACGAGCAGTACTTC. Translation: CASSEQTVNYEQYF.